Shown below are 3 T cell receptor beta chains from a single sample sequenced in a study of cytomegalovirus exposure and HLA in healthy donors. A multiplex PCR was run with 60 Vbeta primers and 13 Jbeta primers. Profiled with immunoSEQ multiplex PCR; TCRdb holds only in-frame clones, not every one. The sample yields approximately 110,000 clones, over 70% seen once. Sequencing was performed on PBMCs. The receptors stem from a male donor in good health and CMV-seronegative.

This clone was seen once. The J gene is TRBJ2-3, the V gene TRBV28, with TRBD2 identical over 16 bases. The V segment lost 10 bases and the J segment 4 bases; nucleotides outside the gene matches: 11. CDR1 and CDR2 (germline): MDHEN, SYDVKM. The CDR3 loop spans 17 amino acids. CDR3 protein: CAIVPGLAGGPADTQYF. The CDR3 DNA is TGTGCCATCGTGCCGGGACTAGCGGGAGGGCCAGCAGATACGCAGTATTTT.

This chain links TRBV9 with TRBJ2-1, with D possibly being TRBD2 (6 bases). The CDR3 loop spans 16 amino acids. Trimming removed 4 bases at V and 2 bases at J, with 16 bases between. The germline CDR1 and CDR2 sequences are SGDLS and YYNGEE. The CDR3 is CASSPTPSVAYNEQFF. CDR3 nucleotides: TGTGCCAGCAGCCCTACCCCTAGCGTTGCCTACAATGAGCAGTTCTTC. The complete variable domain, with remaining parts taken from reference TRBV9 and TRBJ2-1, reads DSGVTQTPKHLITATGQRVTLRCSPRSGDLSVYWYQQSLDQGLQFLIQYYNGEERAKGNILERFSAQQFPDLHSELNLSSLELGDSALYFCASSPTPSVAYNEQFFGPGTRLTVL.

The chain has TRBV13 and TRBJ2-1; TRBD2 agrees at 8 bases. Per germline, CDR1 PRHDT and CDR2 FYEKMQ (reference sequence). The V and J ends lost 1 base and 3 bases, in that order; junction bases with no gene match: 2. The CDR3 totals 15 residues. CDR3 protein: CASSLAGGGYNEQFF. CDR3 DNA sequence: TGTGCCAGCAGCTTAGCGGGAGGGGGCTACAATGAGCAGTTCTTC. The full variable domain, rest sourced from reference TRBV13 and TRBJ2-1, is AAGVIQSPRHLIKEKRETATLKCYPIPRHDTVYWYQQGPGQDPQFLISFYEKMQSDKGSIPDRFSAQQFSDYHSELNMSSLELGDSALYFCASSLAGGGYNEQFFGPGTRLTVL.